These 21 T cell receptor beta chains originate from one sample sequenced in a study of blood T cell repertoires in COVID-19. The assay was immunoSEQ multiplex PCR, and TCRdb's table has in-frame clones only and misses some. This repertoire shows about 100,000 clones, 70% to 80% found once; its top ten account for over 10%. The sample was peripheral blood. The origin of the receptors is a woman in her 70s with acute or convalescent COVID-19.

V gene TRBV2 combines with J gene TRBJ2-7; maybe TRBD1 (6 bases). The CDR3 loop spans 14 amino acids. Germline V gene data show CDR1 as SNHLY and CDR2 as FYNNEI. V was shortened by 3 bases and J by 3 bases, with 12 bases between the two germline ends. The CDR3 sequence is CASSDGTRGYEQYV. CDR3 coding DNA: TGTGCCAGCAGTGATGGGACCAGGGGCTACGAGCAGTACGTC.

The chain has TRBV7-2 and TRBJ1-2; possibly TRBD1 for D (5 bases). The CDR3 extends over 15 amino acids. Germline lookup yields CDR1 SGHTA and CDR2 FQGNSA. V was cut by 0 bases and J by 4 bases, with 12 bases left in between. The CDR3 nucleotides are TGTGCCAGCAGCTTAGCCGGGGGAAGAAGCTATGGCTACACCTTC. Amino acids: CASSLAGGRSYGYTF. Full variable domain (rest looked up from reference TRBV7-2 and TRBJ1-2): GAGVSQSPSNKVTEKGKDVELRCDPISGHTALYWYRQSLGQGLEFLIYFQGNSAPDKSGLPSDRFSAERTGGSVSTLTIQRTQQEDSAVYLCASSLAGGRSYGYTFGSGTRLTVV.

The chain uses TRBV18 and TRBJ2-1, with 7 bases identical to TRBD1. CDR3 length: 13 amino acids. Germline CDR1 is KGHSH and CDR2 is LQKENI. J was trimmed by 9 bases and V by 2 bases; bases with no gene match: 4. The CDR3 DNA is TGTGCCAGCTCACCAGGAAGGGGGCTTGAGCAGTTCTTC. Amino acid sequence: CASSPGRGLEQFF.

The chain recombines TRBV7-9 with TRBJ2-7, with D possibly matching TRBD2 (5 bases). The CDR3 is 14 amino acids. The V and J ends lost 5 bases and 6 bases respectively, with 17 bases between them. The germline gives CDR1 SEHNR, CDR2 FQNEAQ (reference sequence). The CDR3 reads CASSPFARAGEQYF. The DNA for the CDR3 is TGTGCCAGCAGCCCCTTTGCGAGGGCAGGCGAGCAGTACTTC.

This sequence joins TRBV5-1 and TRBJ1-2; TRBD1 aligns across 10 bases. This CDR3 comprises 15 residues. J was trimmed by 6 bases and V by 0 bases; bases with no gene match: 5. Per germline, CDR1 SGHRS and CDR2 YFSETQ. CDR3 region: CASSLEGTGEDGYTF. Here the CDR3 DNA reads TGCGCCAGCAGCTTGGAAGGGACAGGGGAAGATGGCTACACCTTC.

This chain connects TRBV11-2 to TRBJ1-4, with a possible D match to TRBD1 (6 bases). The germline V and J ends were trimmed by 1 base and 2 bases, with 14 bases remaining between them. The CDR3 loop spans 17 amino acids. Germline V CDR1 and CDR2: SGHAT, FQNNGV. CDR3 amino acids: CASSLVGGGSTNEKLFF. CDR3 bases: TGTGCCAGCAGCTTAGTAGGGGGAGGGTCCACTAATGAAAAACTGTTTTTT. The whole variable domain, filled in from reference TRBV11-2 and TRBJ1-4, reads EAGVAQSPRYKIIEKRQSVAFWCNPISGHATLYWYQQILGQGPKLLIQFQNNGVVDDSQLPKDRFSAERLKGVDSTLKIQPAKLEDSAVYLCASSLVGGGSTNEKLFFGSGTQLSVL.

The J gene is TRBJ1-1, the V gene TRBV2; D is ambiguous. Germline CDR1 and CDR2: SNHLY and FYNNEI. This CDR3 has 12 residues. V was clipped by 6 bases and J by 3 bases, with 8 bases between them. As DNA, the CDR3 is TGTGCCAGCAGGTTCGGGGACACTGAAGCTTTCTTT. It yields the protein CASRFGDTEAFF.

V and J are TRBV4-1 and TRBJ1-1; TRBD1 matches 8 bases. The CDR3 is 16 residues long. V lost 3 bases and J lost 1; bases outside the gene matches: 7. Germline assignment: CDR1 MGHRA and CDR2 YSYEKL. CDR3 residues: CASSHVDRGTNTEAFF. The CDR3, as DNA: TGCGCCAGCAGCCACGTCGACAGGGGAACGAACACTGAAGCTTTCTTT.

Here the CDR3 DNA reads TGTGCCAGCAGCTCCTCAGCGGGGGAGACAGGAGAGACCCAGTACTTC. Encoded protein: CASSSSAGETGETQYF. V is TRBV7-2 and J is TRBJ2-5, with 8 bases identical to TRBD2. CDR3 length equals 16 residues. The junction had 11 bases not matched to a gene; V was cut back by 4 bases and J by 4 bases. Germline V lookup: CDR1 SGHTA, CDR2 FQGNSA.

The chain carries TRBV5-4 and TRBJ2-1, with TRBD2 identical over 7 bases. Germline values: CDR1 SGHNT, CDR2 YYREEE (reference sequence). The CDR3 length is 17 residues. V lost 0 bases, J lost 4 bases, and 10 bases stayed unmatched. CDR3 protein: CASSLEGRSGVYNEQFF. For the CDR3, the DNA is TGTGCCAGCAGCTTGGAGGGGCGGAGCGGGGTGTACAATGAGCAGTTCTTC.

This clone was seen more than once but under ten times. J is TRBJ2-7 and V is TRBV14; tentatively, D is TRBD1 (6 bases). Germline-derived CDR1 and CDR2 are SGHDN and FVKESK. The ends were cut back, 0 bases at V and 0 bases at J, with 9 bases in the middle. There are 15 residues in the CDR3. The CDR3 loop reads CASSQDRQVSYEQYF. DNA for the CDR3: TGTGCCAGCAGCCAAGATAGACAGGTCTCCTACGAGCAGTACTTC.

The genes are TRBV5-6 and TRBJ1-2; 12 positions match TRBD1. The CDR3 length is 15 residues. Germline V gene lookup returns CDR1 SGHDT and CDR2 YYEEEE. Trimming cost V 3 bases and J 7 bases; bases outside gene matches: 7. CDR3 nucleotide sequence: TGTGCCAGCAGCTCGCCCGGGACAGGGGGCTCTGGCTACACCTTC. This gives the protein CASSSPGTGGSGYTF. The variable domain in full, with the rest retrieved from reference TRBV5-6 and TRBJ1-2, is DAGVTQSPTHLIKTRGQQVTLRCSPKSGHDTVSWYQQALGQGPQFIFQYYEEEERQRGNFPDRFSGHQFPNYSSELNVNALLLGDSALYLCASSSPGTGGSGYTFGSGTRLTVV.

The V and J genes are TRBV24-1 and TRBJ1-1; tentatively, D is TRBD1 (5 bases). The CDR3 is 13 residues long. Trimming stripped 5 bases from V and 1 base from J, with 7 bases between. Germline CDR1 reads KGHDR; CDR2 reads SFDVKD. DNA for the CDR3: TGTGCCACCAGTGCGGGGGAGAACACTGAAGCTTTCTTT. Translation: CATSAGENTEAFF.

This chain joins TRBV19 and TRBJ1-2; D uncertain. V lost 3 bases and J 2 bases, leaving 7 bases between the germline ends. This CDR3 comprises 13 residues. Germline V gene data show CDR1 as LNHDA and CDR2 as SQIVND (reference sequence). The CDR3 nucleotides are TGTGCCAGTAGTATCTGGCCCAACTATGGCTACACCTTC. It encodes CASSIWPNYGYTF.

The chain is built from TRBV5-5 and TRBJ2-5; D is unresolved. V was cut by 1 base and J by 0 bases, with 7 bases left in between. CDR1 and CDR2 from the germline V gene are SGHKS and YYEKEE (reference sequence). This CDR3 is 14 amino acids long. The CDR3 sequence: CASSLSGYQETQYF. The CDR3 DNA reads as TGTGCCAGCAGCTTGTCAGGCTACCAAGAGACCCAGTACTTC. The full variable domain, completed using reference TRBV5-5 and TRBJ2-5, is DAGVTQSPTHLIKTRGQQVTLRCSPISGHKSVSWYQQVLGQGPQFIFQYYEKEERGRGNFPDRFSARQFPNYSSELNVNALLLGDSALYLCASSLSGYQETQYFGPGTRLLVL.

The rearrangement uses TRBV5-1 and TRBJ1-2; 10 positions agree with TRBD1. Germline CDR1 reads SGHRS; CDR2 reads YFSETQ. Trimming took 5 bases from V and 6 from J; bases not matched to a gene: 4. The CDR3 is 13 residues long. The CDR3 DNA reads as TGCGCCAGCAGTTTCGGGACAGGGGATGGCTACACCTTC. This gives the protein CASSFGTGDGYTF.

V gene TRBV28 combines with J gene TRBJ2-7; 12 positions match TRBD1. This CDR3 spans 14 amino acids. The germline gives CDR1 MDHEN, CDR2 SYDVKM. The V and J ends lost 6 bases and 5 bases, in that order; junction bases with no gene match: 5. The DNA for the CDR3 is TGTGCCAGCAGACCCGGGACAGGGGGCAACGAGCAGTACGTC. This gives the protein CASRPGTGGNEQYV.

The V gene is TRBV28, the J gene TRBJ1-3, with no clear D. Deletions cut 3 bases from V and 2 bases from J, with 8 bases between. In germline, CDR1 is MDHEN, CDR2 SYDVKM. The CDR3 length is 14 residues. This CDR3 is CASSFYKPGNTIYF. CDR3 DNA sequence: TGTGCCAGCAGTTTTTATAAGCCTGGAAACACCATATATTTT.

This clone was seen a single time. The gene calls are TRBV2 and TRBJ2-7; 13 bases fit TRBD2. This CDR3 comprises 15 residues. After removal of 6 bases from V and 5 bases from J, the junction contained 7 bases not matched to a gene. The V gene's germline CDR1 is SNHLY and CDR2 FYNNEI. CDR3 nucleotides: TGTGCCAGCAGACTTAGGACTAGCGGGGGTCACGAGCAGTACTTC. Translated, it gives CASRLRTSGGHEQYF.

The rearrangement joins TRBV19 to TRBJ1-6, with D uncertain. This CDR3 is built from 16 residues. Germline CDR1 and CDR2: LNHDA and SQIVND (reference sequence). Trimming cost V 6 bases and J 7 bases, with 19 bases left between them. The CDR3 nucleotides read TGTGCCAGTAGAGTCGGGAGCCAGCTATGGAATTCACCCCTCCACTTT. Translation: CASRVGSQLWNSPLHF. The complete variable domain, with remaining parts taken from reference TRBV19 and TRBJ1-6, reads DGGITQSPKYLFRKEGQNVTLSCEQNLNHDAMYWYRQDPGQGLRLIYYSQIVNDFQKGDIAEGYSVSREKKESFPLTVTSAQKNPTAFYLCASRVGSQLWNSPLHFGNGTRLTVT.

This chain links TRBV28 with TRBJ2-5; a weak D match, TRBD1 (7 bases). There are 15 residues in the CDR3. Germline values: CDR1 MDHEN, CDR2 SYDVKM. Trimming pared 7 bases from V and 5 bases from J, leaving 20 bases between. The CDR3 nucleotides read TGTGCCAGCACCGTAATCCAGGGGGGTCGGGAGACCCAGTACTTC. It translates to CASTVIQGGRETQYF.